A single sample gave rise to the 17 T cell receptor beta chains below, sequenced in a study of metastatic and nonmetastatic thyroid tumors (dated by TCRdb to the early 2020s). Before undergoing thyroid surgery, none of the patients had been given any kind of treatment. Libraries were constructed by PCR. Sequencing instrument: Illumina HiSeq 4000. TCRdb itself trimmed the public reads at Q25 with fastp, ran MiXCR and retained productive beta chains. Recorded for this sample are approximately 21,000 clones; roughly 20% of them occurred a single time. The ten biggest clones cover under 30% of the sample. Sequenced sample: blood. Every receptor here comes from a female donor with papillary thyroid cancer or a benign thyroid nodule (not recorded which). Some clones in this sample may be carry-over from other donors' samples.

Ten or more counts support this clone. In DNA, the CDR3 is TGCGCCAGCGGAGCGGGAGGCCTTCGCGGTGGAGATACGCAGTATTTT. Translation gives CASGAGGLRGGDTQYF. This rearrangement joins TRBV5-1 to TRBJ2-3; 9 bases agree with TRBD2. This CDR3 has 16 amino acids. Germline V gene lookup returns CDR1 SGHRS and CDR2 YFSETQ. The V gene end was trimmed by 7 bases and the J gene end by 5 bases; junction bases not matched to a gene: 14.

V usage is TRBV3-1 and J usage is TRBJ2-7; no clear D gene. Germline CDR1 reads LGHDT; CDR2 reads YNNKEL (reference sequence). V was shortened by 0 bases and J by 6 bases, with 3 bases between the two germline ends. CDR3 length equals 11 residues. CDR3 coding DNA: TGTGCCAGCAGCCAAGAGGGCGAGCAGTACTTC. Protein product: CASSQEGEQYF.

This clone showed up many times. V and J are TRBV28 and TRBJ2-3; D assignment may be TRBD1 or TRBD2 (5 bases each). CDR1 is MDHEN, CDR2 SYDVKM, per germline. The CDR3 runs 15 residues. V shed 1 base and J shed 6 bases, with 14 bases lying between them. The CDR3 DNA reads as TGTGCCAGCAGTTTATTGTCAGGGAGTCAGGATACGCAGTATTTT. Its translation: CASSLLSGSQDTQYF.

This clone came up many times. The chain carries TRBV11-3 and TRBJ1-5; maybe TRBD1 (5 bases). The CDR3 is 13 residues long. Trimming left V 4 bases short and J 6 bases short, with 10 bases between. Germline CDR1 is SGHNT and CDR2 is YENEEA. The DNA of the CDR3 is TGTGCCAGCAGCTGTATGAGGGGTCAGCCCCAGCATTTT. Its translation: CASSCMRGQPQHF.

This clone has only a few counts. The chain's CDR3 is CASSVVAGTSYNEQFF. The CDR3 DNA reads TGTGCCAGCAGCGTAGTCGCGGGGACCTCCTACAATGAGCAGTTCTTC. The V call is TRBV28, the J call TRBJ2-1, with a weak D call TRBD2 (6 bases). Between the trimmed V and J ends, which lost 6 bases and 0 bases, there was a span of 15 bases. This CDR3 contains 16 residues. Germline assignment: CDR1 MDHEN and CDR2 SYDVKM.

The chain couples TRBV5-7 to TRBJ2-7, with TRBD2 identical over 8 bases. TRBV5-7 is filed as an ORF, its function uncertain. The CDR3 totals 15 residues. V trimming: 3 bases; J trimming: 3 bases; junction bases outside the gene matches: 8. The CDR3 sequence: CASSYSAGAGYEQYF. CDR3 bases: TGTGCCAGCAGCTACTCAGCGGGAGCGGGCTACGAGCAGTACTTC.

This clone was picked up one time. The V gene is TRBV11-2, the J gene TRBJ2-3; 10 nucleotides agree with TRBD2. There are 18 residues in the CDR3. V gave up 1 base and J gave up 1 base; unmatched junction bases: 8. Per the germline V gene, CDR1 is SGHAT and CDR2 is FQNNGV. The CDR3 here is CASSLVASGSKGTDTQYF. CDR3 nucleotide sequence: TGTGCCAGCAGCTTAGTAGCTAGCGGGAGTAAGGGCACAGATACGCAGTATTTT.

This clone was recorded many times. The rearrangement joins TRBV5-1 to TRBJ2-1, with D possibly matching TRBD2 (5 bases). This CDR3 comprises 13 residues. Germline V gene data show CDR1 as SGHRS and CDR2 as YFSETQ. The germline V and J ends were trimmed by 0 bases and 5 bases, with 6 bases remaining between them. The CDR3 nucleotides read TGCGCCAGCAGCTTGGCGGGGAACAATGAGCAGTTCTTC. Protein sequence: CASSLAGNNEQFF.

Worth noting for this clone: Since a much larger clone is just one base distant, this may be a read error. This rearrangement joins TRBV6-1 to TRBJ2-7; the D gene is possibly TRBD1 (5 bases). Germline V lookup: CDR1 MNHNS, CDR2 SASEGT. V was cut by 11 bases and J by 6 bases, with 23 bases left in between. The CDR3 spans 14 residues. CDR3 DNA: TGTGCCTGCGACAGCCAGGGTGAAGTTTCCGAGCAGTACTTC. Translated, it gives CACDSQGEVSEQYF.

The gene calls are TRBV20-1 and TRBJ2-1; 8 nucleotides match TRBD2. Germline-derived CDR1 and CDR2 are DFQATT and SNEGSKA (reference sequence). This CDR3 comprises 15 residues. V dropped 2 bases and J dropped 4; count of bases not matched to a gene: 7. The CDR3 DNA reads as TGCAGTGCTAGACAGGGAGCGGGAGATTACAATGAGCAGTTCTTC. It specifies CSARQGAGDYNEQFF.

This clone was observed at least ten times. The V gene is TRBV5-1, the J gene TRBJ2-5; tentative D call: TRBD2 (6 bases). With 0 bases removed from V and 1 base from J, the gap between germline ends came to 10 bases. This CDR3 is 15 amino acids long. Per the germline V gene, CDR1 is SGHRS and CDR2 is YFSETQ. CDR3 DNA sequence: TGCGCCAGCAGCTTGGTAGCGGCATCCCAAGAGACCCAGTACTTC. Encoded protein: CASSLVAASQETQYF.

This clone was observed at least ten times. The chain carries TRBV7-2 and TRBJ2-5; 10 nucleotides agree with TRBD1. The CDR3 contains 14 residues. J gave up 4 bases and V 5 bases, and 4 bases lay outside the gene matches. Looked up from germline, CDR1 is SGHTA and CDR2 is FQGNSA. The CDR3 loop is CASSQGQGGETQYF. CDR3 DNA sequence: TGTGCCAGCAGCCAAGGACAGGGGGGAGAGACCCAGTACTTC. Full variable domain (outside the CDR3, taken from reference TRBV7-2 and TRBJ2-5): GAGVSQSPSNKVTEKGKDVELRCDPISGHTALYWYRQSLGQGLEFLIYFQGNSAPDKSGLPSDRFSAERTGGSVSTLTIQRTQQEDSAVYLCASSQGQGGETQYFGPGTRLLVL.

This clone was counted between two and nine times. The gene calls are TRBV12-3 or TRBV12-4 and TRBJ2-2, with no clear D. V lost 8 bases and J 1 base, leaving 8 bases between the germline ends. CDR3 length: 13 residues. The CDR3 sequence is CASGTRNTGELFF. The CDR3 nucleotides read TGTGCCAGCGGAACGCGGAACACCGGGGAGCTGTTTTTT.

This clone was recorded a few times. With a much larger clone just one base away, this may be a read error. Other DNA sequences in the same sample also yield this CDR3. The CDR3 is CASSPPGPSGREQFF. As DNA, the CDR3 is TGTGCCAGCAGCCCCCCTGGCCCCAGCGGGAGGGAGCAGTTCTTC. V usage is TRBV14 and J usage is TRBJ2-1; 9 positions agree with TRBD2. Trimming took 4 bases from V and 10 from J; bases not matched to a gene: 11. Germline V gene lookup returns CDR1 SGHDN and CDR2 FVKESK. The CDR3 covers 15 residues.

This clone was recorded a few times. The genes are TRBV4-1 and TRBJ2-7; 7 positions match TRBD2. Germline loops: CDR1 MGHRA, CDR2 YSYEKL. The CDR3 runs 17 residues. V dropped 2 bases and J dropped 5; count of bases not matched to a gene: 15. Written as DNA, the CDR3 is TGCGCCAGCAGCCAACCGGGGGGTGTAATGGTGGGACACGAGCAGTACTTC. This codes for CASSQPGGVMVGHEQYF.

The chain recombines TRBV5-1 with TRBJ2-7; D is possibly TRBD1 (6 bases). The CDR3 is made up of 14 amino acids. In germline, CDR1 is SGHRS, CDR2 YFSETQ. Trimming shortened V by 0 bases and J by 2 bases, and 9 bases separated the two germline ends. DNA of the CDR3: TGCGCCAGCAGCTTGGTAGGGACACCCTACGAGCAGTACTTC. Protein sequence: CASSLVGTPYEQYF.

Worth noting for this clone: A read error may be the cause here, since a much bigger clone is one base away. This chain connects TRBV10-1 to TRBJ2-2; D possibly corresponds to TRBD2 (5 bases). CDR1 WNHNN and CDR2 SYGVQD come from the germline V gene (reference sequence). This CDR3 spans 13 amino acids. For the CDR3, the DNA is TGCGCCAGCAGTGAGATTGACACCGGGGAGCCGTTTTTT. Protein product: CASSEIDTGEPFF.